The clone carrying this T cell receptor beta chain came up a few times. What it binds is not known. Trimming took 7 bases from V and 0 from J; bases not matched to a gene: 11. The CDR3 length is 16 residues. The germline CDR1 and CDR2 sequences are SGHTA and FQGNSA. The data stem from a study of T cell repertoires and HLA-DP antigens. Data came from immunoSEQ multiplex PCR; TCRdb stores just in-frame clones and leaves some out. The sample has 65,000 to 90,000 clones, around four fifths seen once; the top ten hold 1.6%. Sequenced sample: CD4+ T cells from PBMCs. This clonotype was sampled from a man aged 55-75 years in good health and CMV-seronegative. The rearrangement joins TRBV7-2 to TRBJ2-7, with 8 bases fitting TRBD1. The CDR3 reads CASNPGQGMSSYEQYF. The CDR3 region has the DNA TGTGCCAGCAACCCCGGACAGGGAATGAGCTCCTACGAGCAGTACTTC. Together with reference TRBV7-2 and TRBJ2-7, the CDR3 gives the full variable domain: GAGVSQSPSNKVTEKGKDVELRCDPISGHTALYWYRQSLGQGLEFLIYFQGNSAPDKSGLPSDRFSAERTGGSVSTLTIQRTQQEDSAVYLCASNPGQGMSSYEQYFGPGTRLTVT.